This T cell receptor beta chain was retrieved from a study of T cells in Graves' hyperthyroidism and ophthalmopathy. Findings of the study overall: The blood repertoire included most of the expanded thyroid clonotypes above 0.001. Ophthalmopathy was distinguished from stable hyperthyroidism by 13 V-J signatures.

RNA transcripts served as the template for amplifying TCR beta CDR3 regions. HTBI primers drove first-round RT-PCR of the TCR CDR3. MiXCR, applied by TCRdb to the multiplex PCR reads, yields one record per CDR3 protein. This table has hundreds of thousands of distinct CDR3 sequences, roughly 45% appearing once. Each diagnosis drew on symptoms, thyroxine, TRAb, thyroid ultrasound and orbital computed tomography findings. This clonotype was observed a handful of times. What it binds is not known. CDR3 length: 15 amino acids. V was clipped by 5 bases and J by 2 bases; unmatched bases: 9. Germline CDR1 is SGHTA and CDR2 is FQGNSA.

The chain recombines TRBV7-2 with TRBJ2-7, with 7 bases aligning to TRBD2. Sequences were obtained from peripheral blood or thyroid tissue (not recorded which). This clonotype was obtained from an adult man with Graves' disease, either hyperthyroidism or ophthalmopathy (not recorded which). CDR3 protein: CASSQERLAAYEQYF. The CDR3 DNA follows: TGTGCCAGCAGCCAAGAGAGGCTAGCGGCCTACGAGCAGTACTTC.